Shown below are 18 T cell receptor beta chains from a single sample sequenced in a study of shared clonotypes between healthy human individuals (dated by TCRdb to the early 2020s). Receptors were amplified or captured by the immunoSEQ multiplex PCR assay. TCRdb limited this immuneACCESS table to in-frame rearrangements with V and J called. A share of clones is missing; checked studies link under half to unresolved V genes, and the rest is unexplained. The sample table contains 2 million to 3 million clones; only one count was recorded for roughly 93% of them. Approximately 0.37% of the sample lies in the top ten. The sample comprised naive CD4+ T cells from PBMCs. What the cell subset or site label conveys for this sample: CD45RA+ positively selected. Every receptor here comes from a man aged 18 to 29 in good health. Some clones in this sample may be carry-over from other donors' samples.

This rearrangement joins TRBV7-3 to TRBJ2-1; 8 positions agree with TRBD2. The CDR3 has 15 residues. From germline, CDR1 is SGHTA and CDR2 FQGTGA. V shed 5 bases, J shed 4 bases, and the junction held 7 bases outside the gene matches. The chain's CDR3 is CASSRLAGPYNEQFF. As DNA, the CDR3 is TGTGCCAGCAGCCGGCTAGCGGGTCCTTACAATGAGCAGTTCTTC.

The CDR3 reads CASSLESTGTPTYEQYF. The CDR3 bases are TGTGCCAGCAGCTTAGAATCCACCGGGACACCGACCTACGAGCAGTACTTC. The chain links TRBV7-9 to TRBJ2-7; maybe TRBD1 (6 bases). The CDR3 runs 17 residues. Germline CDR1 is SEHNR and CDR2 is FQNEAQ (reference sequence). V dropped 1 base and J dropped 2 bases, with 18 bases sitting between them.

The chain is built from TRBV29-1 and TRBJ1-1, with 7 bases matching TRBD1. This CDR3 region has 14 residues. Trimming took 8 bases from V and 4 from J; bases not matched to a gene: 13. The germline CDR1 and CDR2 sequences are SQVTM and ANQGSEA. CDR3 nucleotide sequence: TGCAGCATCCAGGGGGGCGATTGGTCCACTGAAGCTTTCTTT. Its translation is CSIQGGDWSTEAFF.

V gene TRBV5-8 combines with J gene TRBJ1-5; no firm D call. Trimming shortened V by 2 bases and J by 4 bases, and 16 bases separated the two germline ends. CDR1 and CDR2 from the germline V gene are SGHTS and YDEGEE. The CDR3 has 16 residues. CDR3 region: CASSFVSYGKNQPQHF. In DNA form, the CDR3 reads TGTGCCAGCAGCTTCGTCTCCTACGGGAAAAATCAGCCCCAGCATTTT.

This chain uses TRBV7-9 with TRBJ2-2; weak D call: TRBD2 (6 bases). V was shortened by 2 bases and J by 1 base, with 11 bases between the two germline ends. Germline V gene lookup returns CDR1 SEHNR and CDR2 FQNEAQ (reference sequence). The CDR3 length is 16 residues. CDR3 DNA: TGTGCCAGCAGCTTAAGGAGGGAACGGAACACCGGGGAGCTGTTTTTT. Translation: CASSLRRERNTGELFF. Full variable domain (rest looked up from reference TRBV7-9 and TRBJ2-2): DTGVSQNPRHKITKRGQNVTFRCDPISEHNRLYWYRQTLGQGPEFLTYFQNEAQLEKSRLLSDRFSAERPKGSFSTLEIQRTEQGDSAMYLCASSLRRERNTGELFFGEGSRLTVL.

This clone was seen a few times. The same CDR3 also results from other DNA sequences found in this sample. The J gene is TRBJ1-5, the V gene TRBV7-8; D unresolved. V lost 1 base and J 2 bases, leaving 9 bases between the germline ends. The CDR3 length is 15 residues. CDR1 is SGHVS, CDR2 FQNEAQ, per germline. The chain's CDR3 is CASSLDLRGNQPQHF. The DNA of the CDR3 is TGTGCCAGCAGCTTAGACCTTAGGGGCAATCAGCCCCAGCATTTT.

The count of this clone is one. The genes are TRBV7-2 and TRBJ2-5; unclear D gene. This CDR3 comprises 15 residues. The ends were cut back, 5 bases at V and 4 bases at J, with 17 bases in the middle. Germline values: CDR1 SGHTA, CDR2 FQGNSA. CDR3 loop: CASSPRTPSRETQYF. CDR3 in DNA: TGTGCCAGCAGCCCACGGACCCCCAGCCGAGAGACCCAGTACTTC.

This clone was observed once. CDR3 DNA: TGTGCCAGCAGCGATCCACAGGGGGCGGACGGGAGGGACACTGAAGCTTTCTTT. Translating it yields CASSDPQGADGRDTEAFF. The V and J genes are TRBV9 and TRBJ1-1; 9 nucleotides agree with TRBD1. The CDR3 sequence is 18 residues long. After removal of 3 bases from V and 3 bases from J, the junction contained 15 bases not matched to a gene. Germline V gene sequence: CDR1 SGDLS, CDR2 YYNGEE.

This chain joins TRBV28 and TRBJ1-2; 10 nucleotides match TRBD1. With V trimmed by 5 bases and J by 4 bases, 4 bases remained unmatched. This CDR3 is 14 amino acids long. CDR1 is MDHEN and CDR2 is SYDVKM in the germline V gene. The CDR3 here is CASSRTGGFYGYTF. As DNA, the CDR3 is TGTGCCAGCAGTAGGACAGGGGGATTCTATGGCTACACCTTC.

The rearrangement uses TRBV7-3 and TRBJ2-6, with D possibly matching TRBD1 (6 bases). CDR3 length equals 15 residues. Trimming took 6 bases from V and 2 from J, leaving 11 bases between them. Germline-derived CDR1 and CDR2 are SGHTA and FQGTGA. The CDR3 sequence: CASSSQGPGANVLTF. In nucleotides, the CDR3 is TGTGCCAGCAGTTCACAGGGACCTGGGGCCAACGTCCTGACTTTC.

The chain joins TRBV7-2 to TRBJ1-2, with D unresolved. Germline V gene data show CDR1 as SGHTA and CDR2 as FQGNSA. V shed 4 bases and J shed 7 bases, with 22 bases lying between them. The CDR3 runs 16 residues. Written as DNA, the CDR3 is TGTGCCAGCAGCTGGCCACAAGATTTGAGGACTATTGGCTACACCTTC. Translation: CASSWPQDLRTIGYTF.

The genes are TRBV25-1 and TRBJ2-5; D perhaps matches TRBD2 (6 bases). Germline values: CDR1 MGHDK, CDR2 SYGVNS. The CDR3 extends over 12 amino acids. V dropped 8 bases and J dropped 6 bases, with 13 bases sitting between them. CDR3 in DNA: TGTGCCAGCCGCTCGGAGGGGAAGACCCAGTACTTC. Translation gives CASRSEGKTQYF.

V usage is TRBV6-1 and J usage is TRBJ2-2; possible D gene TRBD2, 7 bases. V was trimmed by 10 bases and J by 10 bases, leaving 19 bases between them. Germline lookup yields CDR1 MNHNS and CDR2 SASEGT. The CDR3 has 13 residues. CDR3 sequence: CATRGGSREELFF. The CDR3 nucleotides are TGTGCCACCAGGGGCGGGAGTAGGGAGGAGCTGTTTTTT.

This chain's CDR3 is CASSQTHLGLAGLFF. Here the CDR3 DNA reads TGTGCCAGCAGCCAGACCCACCTAGGGCTAGCGGGATTGTTCTTC. The rearrangement joins TRBV4-2 to TRBJ2-1; 9 positions agree with TRBD2. V lost 3 bases to trimming and J lost 15 bases; unmatched junction nucleotides: 15. The CDR3 is 15 residues long. The germline gives CDR1 LGHNA, CDR2 YNFKEQ.

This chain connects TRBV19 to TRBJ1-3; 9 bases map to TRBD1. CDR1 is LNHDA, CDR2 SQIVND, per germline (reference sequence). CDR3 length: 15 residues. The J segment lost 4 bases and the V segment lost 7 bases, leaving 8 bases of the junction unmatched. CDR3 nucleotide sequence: TGTGCCAGTAACCGGGACAGGGCCTCCGGAAACACCATATATTTT. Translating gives CASNRDRASGNTIYF.

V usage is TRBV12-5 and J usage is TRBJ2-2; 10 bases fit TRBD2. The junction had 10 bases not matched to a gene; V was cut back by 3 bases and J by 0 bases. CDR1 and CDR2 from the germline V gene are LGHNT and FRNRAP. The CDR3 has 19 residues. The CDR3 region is CASGLGAGGAITNTGELFF. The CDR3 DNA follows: TGTGCTAGTGGTTTAGGAGCGGGAGGGGCGATTACGAACACCGGGGAGCTGTTTTTT. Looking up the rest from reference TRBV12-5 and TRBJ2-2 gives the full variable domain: DARVTQTPRHKVTEMGQEVTMRCQPILGHNTVFWYRQTMMQGLELLAYFRNRAPLDDSGMPKDRFSAEMPDATLATLKIQPSEPRDSAVYFCASGLGAGGAITNTGELFFGEGSRLTVL.

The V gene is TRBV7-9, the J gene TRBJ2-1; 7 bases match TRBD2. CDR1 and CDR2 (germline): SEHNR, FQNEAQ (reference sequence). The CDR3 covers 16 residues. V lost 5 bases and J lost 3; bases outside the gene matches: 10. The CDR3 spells CASSRGLPLNYNEQFF. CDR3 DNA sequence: TGTGCCAGCAGCAGGGGACTACCGCTAAACTACAATGAGCAGTTCTTC.

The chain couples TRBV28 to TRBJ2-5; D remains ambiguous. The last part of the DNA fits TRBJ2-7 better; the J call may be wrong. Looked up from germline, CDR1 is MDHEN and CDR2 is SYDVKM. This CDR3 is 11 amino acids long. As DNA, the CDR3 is TGTGCCAGCAGTTACCAGGACGAGCAGTACTTC. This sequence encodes CASSYQDEQYF.